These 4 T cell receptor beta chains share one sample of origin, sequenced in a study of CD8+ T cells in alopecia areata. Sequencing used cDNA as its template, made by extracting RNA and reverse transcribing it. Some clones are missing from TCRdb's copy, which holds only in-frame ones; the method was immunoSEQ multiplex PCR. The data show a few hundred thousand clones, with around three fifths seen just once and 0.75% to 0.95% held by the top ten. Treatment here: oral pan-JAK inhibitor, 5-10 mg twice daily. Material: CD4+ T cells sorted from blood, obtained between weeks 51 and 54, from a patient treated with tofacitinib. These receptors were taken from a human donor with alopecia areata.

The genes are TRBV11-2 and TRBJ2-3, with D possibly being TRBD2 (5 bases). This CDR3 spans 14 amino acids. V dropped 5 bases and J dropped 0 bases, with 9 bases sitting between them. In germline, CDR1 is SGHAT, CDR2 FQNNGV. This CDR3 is CASSRPGSTDTQYF. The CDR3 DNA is TGTGCCAGCAGCCGACCGGGAAGCACAGATACGCAGTATTTT.

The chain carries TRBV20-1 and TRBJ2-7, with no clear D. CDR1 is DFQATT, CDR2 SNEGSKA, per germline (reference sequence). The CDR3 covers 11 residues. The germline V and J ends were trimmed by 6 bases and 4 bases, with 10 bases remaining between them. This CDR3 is CSARSEYEQYF. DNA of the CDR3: TGCAGTGCCCGGTCGGAATACGAGCAGTACTTC.

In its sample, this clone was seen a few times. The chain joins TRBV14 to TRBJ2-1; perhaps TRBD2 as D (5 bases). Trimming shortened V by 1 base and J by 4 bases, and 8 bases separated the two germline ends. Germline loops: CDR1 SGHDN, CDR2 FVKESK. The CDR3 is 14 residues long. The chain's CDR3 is CASSQGAAYNEQFF. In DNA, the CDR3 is TGTGCCAGCAGCCAAGGAGCGGCTTACAATGAGCAGTTCTTC.

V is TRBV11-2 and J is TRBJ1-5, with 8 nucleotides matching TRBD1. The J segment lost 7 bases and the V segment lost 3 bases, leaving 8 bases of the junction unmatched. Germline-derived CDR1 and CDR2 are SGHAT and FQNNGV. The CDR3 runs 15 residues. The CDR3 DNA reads TGTGCCAGCAGCTTTGAAGGACAGGGCGGACAGCCCCAGCATTTT. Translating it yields CASSFEGQGGQPQHF.